This section outlines one T cell receptor (beta chain) sequence together with its context. Its antigen remains unidentified. A junction boundary mismatches the germline segment, possibly from a read error. This specimen comes from a study of shared clonotypes between healthy human individuals. Study background: Three plates were used per donor for CD4 naive, three for CD4 memory, two for CD8 naive and one for CD8 memory.

Profiled with immunoSEQ multiplex PCR; TCRdb holds only in-frame clones, not every one. Among under 1,100,000 clones listed, around 76% were seen once. This CDR3 comprises 12 residues. Germline-derived CDR1 and CDR2 are WSHSY and SAAADI. Overall study results and limits: When compared with the clonotypes that were shared by all four sorted-subset donors, the non-shared clonotypes turned out to have lower generation probabilities. Naive CD4 clonotype sharing across a few donors was 4.5% to 6%. Exclusively blood specimens were collected; tissue repertoires likely differ.

V usage is TRBV10-2 and J usage is TRBJ1-3, with D unclear. Input material: memory CD4+ T cells sorted from blood. Subset indicated: CD45RA-negative fraction. The sequence came from a man younger than 30 in good health. DNA of the CDR3: TGCGCCAGCAGCGAGTCTGGAAACACCATATATTTT. Translation gives CASSESGNTIYF.